This T cell receptor (beta chain) was sequenced for a study of T cells in Graves' hyperthyroidism and ophthalmopathy. Broader study findings: In the blood, most expanded thyroid clonotypes above 0.001 appeared as well. A model using 13 V-J features told ophthalmopathy apart from stable hyperthyroidism.

Amplification targeted TCR beta CDR3 regions from RNA transcripts. Using the HTBI primer set, a first-round RT-PCR was run on the TCR CDR3. TCRdb reprocessed the multiplex PCR reads with MiXCR, giving one entry per CDR3 protein. The sample holds a few hundred thousand distinct CDR3 sequences, 46% seen once. Turning to this clonotype: What it binds is not known.

Any patient presenting with uncontrolled infection, other autoimmune disease, pregnancy or lactation was left out. Clinical symptoms, serum thyroxine, TRAb, thyroid ultrasound and orbital computed tomography established diagnosis. The trim removed 4 bases at V and 4 bases at J, leaving 10 bases unmatched. The CDR3 spans 16 residues. The germline gives CDR1 SGHRS, CDR2 YFSETQ. Sequenced material: peripheral blood or thyroid tissue (not recorded which). The receptor was isolated from an adult woman with Graves' disease, either hyperthyroidism or ophthalmopathy (not recorded which). V gene TRBV5-1 combines with J gene TRBJ1-3; TRBD1 agrees at 8 bases. CDR3 nucleotide sequence: TGCGCCAGCAGCGTGCAGGGGACAGGCCTCGGAAACACCATATATTTT. This translates into CASSVQGTGLGNTIYF. Full variable domain (rest looked up from reference TRBV5-1 and TRBJ1-3): KAGVTQTPRYLIKTRGQQVTLSCSPISGHRSVSWYQQTPGQGLQFLFEYFSETQRNKGNFPGRFSGRQFSNSRSEMNVSTLELGDSALYLCASSVQGTGLGNTIYFGEGSWLTVV.